The 26 T cell receptor beta chains in this list originate from one sample, sequenced in a study of radiation and T cells in renal cell carcinoma. This sample's time point: baseline pretreatment blood. The treatment here: 15 Gy SBRT to primary tumor, nephrectomy 4 weeks later. The repertoire was sequenced with immunoSEQ multiplex PCR; TCRdb's copy has only in-frame clones and lacks some. Of approximately 150,000 clones listed, around 78% are singletons. The sequenced sample was blood, obtained from a patient whose treatment included radiotherapy and nephrectomy. The receptor source for this set is a woman aged 50 to 60 with renal cell carcinoma.

V usage is TRBV13 and J usage is TRBJ2-1, with 11 bases identical to TRBD2. This CDR3 spans 18 amino acids. V trimming: 3 bases; J trimming: 3 bases; junction bases outside the gene matches: 10. From germline, CDR1 is PRHDT and CDR2 FYEKMQ (reference sequence). The CDR3 protein is CASSFGSSGGPFYNEQFF. CDR3 bases: TGTGCCAGCAGCTTTGGGTCTAGCGGGGGGCCCTTCTACAATGAGCAGTTCTTC.

The chain carries TRBV28 and TRBJ2-1; D perhaps matches TRBD2 (6 bases). The CDR3 extends over 14 amino acids. Germline-derived CDR1 and CDR2 are MDHEN and SYDVKM. V lost 11 bases, J lost 6 bases, and 20 bases lay in between. The CDR3 reads CAGGVEGLSNEQFF. DNA of the CDR3: TGTGCCGGCGGAGTGGAGGGCTTAAGCAATGAGCAGTTCTTC.

In this sample, this clone turned up once. V and J are TRBV6-5 and TRBJ2-1; D gene uncertain. V shed 5 bases and J shed 5 bases, with 10 bases lying between them. The CDR3 is made up of 13 amino acids. CDR1 is MNHEY, CDR2 SVGAGI, per germline. The CDR3 nucleotides are TGTGCCAGCAGTACTCCGGACCACAATGAGCAGTTCTTC. It specifies CASSTPDHNEQFF.

This chain links TRBV6-5 with TRBJ2-5; 11 positions agree with TRBD2. The J segment lost 2 bases and the V segment lost 2 bases, leaving 1 base of the junction unmatched. In germline, CDR1 is MNHEY, CDR2 SVGAGI. The CDR3 is 15 residues long. The CDR3 region has the DNA TGTGCCAGCAGTTACACTAGCGGGAGACAAGAGACCCAGTACTTC. It specifies CASSYTSGRQETQYF.

The chain joins TRBV15 to TRBJ2-7; the D gene is possibly TRBD1 (6 bases). Trimming removed 0 bases from V and 0 bases from J, with 15 bases in between. This CDR3 spans 17 amino acids. Germline assignment: CDR1 LNHNV and CDR2 YYDKDF (reference sequence). CDR3 coding DNA: TGTGCCACCAGCAGAGATCGAGGCAGGGGTGTCTCCTACGAGCAGTACTTC. Translation gives CATSRDRGRGVSYEQYF.

The rearrangement links TRBV25-1 to TRBJ2-3, with a possible D match to TRBD2 (6 bases). The CDR3 has 13 amino acids. Germline lookup yields CDR1 MGHDK and CDR2 SYGVNS. Trimming removed 5 bases from V and 3 bases from J, with 9 bases in between. For the CDR3, the DNA is TGTGCCAGCAGTCGTGGGGGGACAGATACGCAGTATTTT. Translating it yields CASSRGGTDTQYF.

This clone appeared a few times. The chain is built from TRBV2 and TRBJ1-2; D unclear. Per germline, CDR1 SNHLY and CDR2 FYNNEI. The V gene lost 6 bases and the J gene lost 0 bases, with 8 bases spanning the gap. The CDR3 is 13 amino acids. The DNA for the CDR3 is TGTGCCAGCAGCGGGGAACCTAACTATGGCTACACCTTC. Residues: CASSGEPNYGYTF. Using reference TRBV2 and TRBJ1-2 for the parts outside the CDR3, the full variable domain is EPEVTQTPSHQVTQMGQEVILRCVPISNHLYFYWYRQILGQKVEFLVSFYNNEISEKSEIFDDQFSVERPDGSNFTLKIRSTKLEDSAMYFCASSGEPNYGYTFGSGTRLTVV.

V and J are TRBV6-5 and TRBJ2-1; no reliable D call. Germline CDR1 reads MNHEY; CDR2 reads SVGAGI. V was clipped by 4 bases and J by 0 bases, with 10 bases between them. The CDR3 loop spans 15 amino acids. The CDR3 DNA sequence: TGTGCCAGCAGTTTCTCCCCCAGCTCCTACAATGAGCAGTTCTTC. Residues: CASSFSPSSYNEQFF.

CDR3 DNA: TGTGCCAGCAGCTTACAGCCCTCCTACGAGCAGTACTTC. Protein: CASSLQPSYEQYF. V is TRBV7-3 and J is TRBJ2-7; D uncertain. V was shortened by 2 bases and J by 0 bases, with 5 bases between the two germline ends. Germline loops: CDR1 SGHTA, CDR2 FQGTGA. The CDR3 is 13 residues long.

V gene TRBV30 combines with J gene TRBJ2-7; unclear D gene. The V gene lost 2 bases and the J gene lost 13 bases, with 24 bases spanning the gap. Germline CDR1 reads GTSNPN; CDR2 reads SVGIG (reference sequence). The length of the CDR3 is 14 residues. The CDR3 protein is CAWSPAPGMVPNYF. The CDR3 DNA follows: TGTGCCTGGAGTCCGGCCCCTGGCATGGTTCCGAATTACTTC.

This clone was seen only once. This chain links TRBV5-1 with TRBJ2-2; no firm D call. The CDR3 sequence is 16 residues long. Trimming removed 0 bases from V and 5 bases from J, with 14 bases in between. Germline V gene sequence: CDR1 SGHRS, CDR2 YFSETQ. The CDR3 DNA sequence: TGCGCCAGCAGCTTGGAGGCAAACTCGAGGACCGGGGAGCTGTTTTTT. Amino acid sequence: CASSLEANSRTGELFF.

The chain joins TRBV5-1 to TRBJ1-2; D may be TRBD1 (6 bases). This CDR3 region has 14 residues. The V end lost 0 bases, the J end lost 8 bases, and 14 bases lay between the germline ends. Germline assignment: CDR1 SGHRS and CDR2 YFSETQ. CDR3 in amino acids: CASSLGSGGEGYTF. CDR3 bases: TGCGCCAGCAGCTTGGGATCCGGGGGCGAAGGCTACACCTTC.

V gene TRBV11-2 combines with J gene TRBJ1-5, with 8 bases lining up with TRBD1. The V gene end was trimmed by 8 bases and the J gene end by 4 bases; junction bases not matched to a gene: 7. Per germline, CDR1 SGHAT and CDR2 FQNNGV. The CDR3 totals 14 residues. CDR3 residues: CASSGQGGNQPQHF. Written as DNA, the CDR3 is TGTGCCAGCTCCGGACAGGGTGGTAATCAGCCCCAGCATTTT.

CDR3 sequence reads: CASSPDSFEKLFF. The CDR3 DNA is TGCGCCAGCAGCCCCGACAGTTTTGAAAAACTGTTTTTT. This chain joins TRBV5-1 and TRBJ1-4; D perhaps matches TRBD1 (5 bases). From germline, CDR1 is SGHRS and CDR2 YFSETQ. Trimming cost V 4 bases and J 7 bases, with 11 bases left between them. The CDR3 length is 13 residues.

The chain joins TRBV7-9 to TRBJ1-3; perhaps TRBD1 as D (6 bases). The germline V gene encodes CDR1 SEHNR and CDR2 FQNEAQ (reference sequence). V dropped 3 bases and J dropped 1 base, with 13 bases sitting between them. This CDR3 spans 16 amino acids. The CDR3 loop reads CASSFLGGSSGNTIYF. Here the CDR3 DNA reads TGTGCCAGCAGCTTTTTGGGGGGCTCATCTGGAAACACCATATATTTT.

The chain recombines TRBV5-4 with TRBJ2-2; maybe TRBD1 (6 bases). Germline lookup yields CDR1 SGHNT and CDR2 YYREEE (reference sequence). The length of the CDR3 is 13 residues. V was cut by 4 bases and J by 5 bases, with 9 bases left in between. CDR3 coding DNA: TGTGCCAGCAGCCCAGGGGAAACCGGGGAGCTGTTTTTT. Encoded protein: CASSPGETGELFF. Drawing the rest from reference TRBV5-4 and TRBJ2-2, the complete variable domain is ETGVTQSPTHLIKTRGQQVTLRCSSQSGHNTVSWYQQALGQGPQFIFQYYREEENGRGNFPPRFSGLQFPNYSSELNVNALELDDSALYLCASSPGETGELFFGEGSRLTVL.

This chain connects TRBV2 to TRBJ2-5, with 8 bases lining up with TRBD2. The germline V gene has CDR1 SNHLY and CDR2 FYNNEI. The V segment lost 0 bases and the J segment 7 bases; nucleotides outside the gene matches: 4. The CDR3 contains 14 residues. The CDR3 sequence: CASSEAIAGSTQYF. The DNA of the CDR3 is TGTGCCAGCAGTGAAGCAATAGCGGGGTCGACCCAGTACTTC.

This chain uses TRBV9 with TRBJ2-7; the D gene could be TRBD1 or TRBD2 (5 bases each). Deletions cut 4 bases from V and 6 bases from J, with 14 bases between. Germline V CDR1 and CDR2: SGDLS, YYNGEE. CDR3 length equals 13 residues. This chain's CDR3 is CASSSPFGGEQYF. In DNA form, the CDR3 reads TGTGCCAGCAGCTCCCCCTTTGGGGGCGAGCAGTACTTC.

V and J are TRBV15 and TRBJ2-5, with D unresolved. V gave up 3 bases and J gave up 1 base, with 6 bases separating them. The CDR3 extends over 13 amino acids. Germline V gene data show CDR1 as LNHNV and CDR2 as YYDKDF (reference sequence). The CDR3 sequence is CATSSQLQETQYF. The DNA of the CDR3 is TGTGCCACCAGCAGTCAGCTCCAAGAGACCCAGTACTTC.

The chain couples TRBV5-4 to TRBJ1-5; D is perhaps TRBD1 (5 bases). The CDR3 extends over 14 amino acids. Trimming removed 2 bases at V and 6 bases at J, with 12 bases between. Looked up from germline, CDR1 is SGHNT and CDR2 is YYREEE (reference sequence). CDR3 residues: CASSFFGGGQPQHF. CDR3 DNA sequence: TGTGCCAGCAGCTTTTTCGGTGGGGGTCAGCCCCAGCATTTT.

J is TRBJ2-3 and V is TRBV10-3, with 7 bases matching TRBD2. The CDR3 sequence is 15 residues long. V gave up 5 bases and J gave up 4 bases; unmatched junction bases: 9. Germline CDR1 and CDR2: ENHRY and SYGVKD. The CDR3 DNA sequence: TGTGCCATCAGTAAGGGAGGGTTTCGACCAGATACGCAGTATTTT. As protein: CAISKGGFRPDTQYF.

The chain links TRBV5-1 to TRBJ1-5; D uncertain. The CDR3 is 14 residues long. Trimming left V 0 bases short and J 2 bases short, with 6 bases between. The germline CDR1 and CDR2 sequences are SGHRS and YFSETQ. CDR3 nucleotide sequence: TGCGCCAGCAGCTTGGAAAGCGGCAATCAGCCCCAGCATTTT. This sequence encodes CASSLESGNQPQHF.

This chain connects TRBV7-8 to TRBJ1-1; D unclear. Trimming took off 5 bases at V and 5 bases at J, with 12 bases between the two ends. The germline V gene has CDR1 SGHVS and CDR2 FQNEAQ. The CDR3 has 13 amino acids. The CDR3 spells CASSPPTMTEAFF. As DNA, the CDR3 is TGTGCCAGCAGCCCCCCTACAATGACTGAAGCTTTCTTT.

The chain uses TRBV9 and TRBJ1-5; D not resolved. Germline loops: CDR1 SGDLS, CDR2 YYNGEE. Trimming removed 4 bases from V and 2 bases from J, with 10 bases in between. The CDR3 contains 14 residues. The chain's CDR3 is CASSSERGNQPQHF. CDR3 in DNA: TGTGCCAGCAGCTCAGAAAGGGGCAATCAGCCCCAGCATTTT.

This chain connects TRBV29-1 to TRBJ1-5; a possible D gene is TRBD1 (5 bases). This CDR3 is built from 14 residues. With 8 bases removed from V and 2 bases from J, the gap between germline ends came to 16 bases. CDR1 and CDR2 (germline): SQVTM, ANQGSEA. CDR3 residues: CSIKEGRGNQPQHF. The CDR3 bases are TGCAGCATAAAAGAGGGGAGGGGCAATCAGCCCCAGCATTTT. Full variable domain (rest looked up from reference TRBV29-1 and TRBJ1-5): SAVISQKPSRDICQRGTSLTIQCQVDSQVTMMFWYRQQPGQSLTLIATANQGSEATYESGFVIDKFPISRPNLTFSTLTVSNMSPEDSSIYLCSIKEGRGNQPQHFGDGTRLSIL.

This sequence joins TRBV5-5 and TRBJ2-3; D remains ambiguous. The CDR3 is 13 amino acids. Germline values: CDR1 SGHKS, CDR2 YYEKEE (reference sequence). The V end was cut by 0 bases, the J end by 4 bases, with 6 bases between. The CDR3 spells CASSLVPADTQYF. The DNA for the CDR3 is TGTGCCAGCAGCTTGGTCCCTGCAGATACGCAGTATTTT.